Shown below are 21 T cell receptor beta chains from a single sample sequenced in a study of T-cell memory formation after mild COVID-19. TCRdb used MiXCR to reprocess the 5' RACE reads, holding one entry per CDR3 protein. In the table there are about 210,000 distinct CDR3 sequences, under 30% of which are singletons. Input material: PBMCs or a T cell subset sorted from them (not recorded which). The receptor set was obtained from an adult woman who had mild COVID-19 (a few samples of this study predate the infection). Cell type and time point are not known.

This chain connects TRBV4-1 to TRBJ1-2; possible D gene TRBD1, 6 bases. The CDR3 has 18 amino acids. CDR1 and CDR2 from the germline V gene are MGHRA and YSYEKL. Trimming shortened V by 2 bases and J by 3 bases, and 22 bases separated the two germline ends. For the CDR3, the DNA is TGCGCCAGCAGCCAACAACGACTCCTCCAGGGGAAGGACTATGGCTACACCTTC. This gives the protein CASSQQRLLQGKDYGYTF.

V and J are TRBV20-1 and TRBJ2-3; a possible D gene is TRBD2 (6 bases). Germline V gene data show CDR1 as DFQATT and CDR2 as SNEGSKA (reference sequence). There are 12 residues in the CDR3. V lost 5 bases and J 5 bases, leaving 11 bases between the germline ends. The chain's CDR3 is CSAAGRRDTQYF. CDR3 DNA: TGCAGTGCTGCGGGACGGCGAGATACGCAGTATTTT.

DNA for the CDR3: TGTGCCAGCAGCGTTGGGGATTGGGGCGACGAGCAGTACTTC. Its translation is CASSVGDWGDEQYF. This chain connects TRBV9 to TRBJ2-7; TRBD1 is a possible D gene (5 bases). Germline V gives CDR1 SGDLS, CDR2 YYNGEE. V lost 2 bases and J lost 5, with 14 bases in between. The CDR3 is 14 amino acids.

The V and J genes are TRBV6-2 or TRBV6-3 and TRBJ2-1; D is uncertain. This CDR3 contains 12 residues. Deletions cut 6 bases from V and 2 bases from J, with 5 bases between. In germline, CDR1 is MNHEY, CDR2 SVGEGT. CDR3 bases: TGTGCCAGCAGGAGTACCTACAATGAGCAGTTCTTC. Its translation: CASRSTYNEQFF.

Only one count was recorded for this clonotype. The CDR3: CASSVGYNTGELFF. In nucleotides, the CDR3 is TGTGCCAGCAGCGTAGGATATAACACCGGGGAGCTGTTTTTT. V is TRBV9 and J is TRBJ2-2; no reliable D call. Germline V gene lookup returns CDR1 SGDLS and CDR2 YYNGEE. The CDR3 has 14 residues. The V gene lost 0 bases and the J gene lost 2 bases, with 5 bases spanning the gap.

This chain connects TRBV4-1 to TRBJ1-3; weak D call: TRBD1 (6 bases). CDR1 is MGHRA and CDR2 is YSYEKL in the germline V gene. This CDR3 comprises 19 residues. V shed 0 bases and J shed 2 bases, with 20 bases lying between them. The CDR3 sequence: CASSQEDSQGSSTGNTIYF. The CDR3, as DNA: TGCGCCAGCAGCCAAGAGGACAGTCAGGGATCTTCAACTGGAAACACCATATATTTT.

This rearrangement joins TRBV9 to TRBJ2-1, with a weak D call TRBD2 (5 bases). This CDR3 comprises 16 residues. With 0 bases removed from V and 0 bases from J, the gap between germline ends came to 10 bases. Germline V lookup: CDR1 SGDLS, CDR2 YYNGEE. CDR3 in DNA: TGTGCCAGCAGCGTAGGTGGGGAGATCTCCTACAATGAGCAGTTCTTC. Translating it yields CASSVGGEISYNEQFF.

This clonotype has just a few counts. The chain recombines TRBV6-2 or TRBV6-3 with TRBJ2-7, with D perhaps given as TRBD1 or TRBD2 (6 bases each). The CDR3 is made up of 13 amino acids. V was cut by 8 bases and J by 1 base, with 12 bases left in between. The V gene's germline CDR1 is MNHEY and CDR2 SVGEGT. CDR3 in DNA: TGTGCCAGCTTCGGGGGCGTTTCCTACGAGCAGTACTTC. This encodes CASFGGVSYEQYF.

CDR3 DNA: TGTGCCAGCAGCACAAGGAGTACTGAAGCTTTCTTT. It specifies CASSTRSTEAFF. The chain couples TRBV7-9 to TRBJ1-1; D remains unclear. The CDR3 totals 12 residues. Trimming removed 5 bases at V and 5 bases at J, with 9 bases between. Germline values: CDR1 SEHNR, CDR2 FQNEAQ (reference sequence).

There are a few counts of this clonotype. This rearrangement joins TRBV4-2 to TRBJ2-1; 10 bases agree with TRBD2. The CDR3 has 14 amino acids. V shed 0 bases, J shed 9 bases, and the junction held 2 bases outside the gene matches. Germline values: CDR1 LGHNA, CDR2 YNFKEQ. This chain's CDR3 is CASSQEASGSEQFF. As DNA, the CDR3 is TGTGCCAGCAGCCAAGAGGCTAGCGGGAGTGAGCAGTTCTTC.

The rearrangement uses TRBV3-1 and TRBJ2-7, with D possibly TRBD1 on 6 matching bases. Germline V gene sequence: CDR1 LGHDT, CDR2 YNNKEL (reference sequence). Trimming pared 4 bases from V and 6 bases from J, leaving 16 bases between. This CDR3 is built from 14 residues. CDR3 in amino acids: CASSRRGQAAEQYF. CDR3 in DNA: TGTGCCAGCAGCCGCAGGGGCCAGGCGGCCGAGCAGTACTTC.

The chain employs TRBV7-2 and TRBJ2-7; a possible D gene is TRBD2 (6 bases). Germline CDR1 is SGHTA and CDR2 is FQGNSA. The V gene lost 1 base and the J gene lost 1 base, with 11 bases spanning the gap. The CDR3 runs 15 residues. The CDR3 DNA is TGTGCCAGCAGCTTAGTCGGGACTCCGTCCTACGAGCAGTACTTC. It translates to CASSLVGTPSYEQYF.

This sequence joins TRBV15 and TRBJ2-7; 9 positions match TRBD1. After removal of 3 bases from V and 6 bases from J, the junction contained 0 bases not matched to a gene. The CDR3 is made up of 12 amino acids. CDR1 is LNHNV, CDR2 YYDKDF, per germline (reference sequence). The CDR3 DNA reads TGTGCCACCAGCAGGACAGGGGGCGAGCAGTACTTC. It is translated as CATSRTGGEQYF.

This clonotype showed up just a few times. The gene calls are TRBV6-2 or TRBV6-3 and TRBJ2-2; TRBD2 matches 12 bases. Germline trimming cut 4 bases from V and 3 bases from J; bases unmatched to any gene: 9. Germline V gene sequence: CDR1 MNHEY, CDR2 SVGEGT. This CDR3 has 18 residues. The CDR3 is CASSLTSGRITDTGELFF. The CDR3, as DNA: TGTGCCAGCAGTTTAACTAGCGGGAGGATCACTGACACCGGGGAGCTGTTTTTT.

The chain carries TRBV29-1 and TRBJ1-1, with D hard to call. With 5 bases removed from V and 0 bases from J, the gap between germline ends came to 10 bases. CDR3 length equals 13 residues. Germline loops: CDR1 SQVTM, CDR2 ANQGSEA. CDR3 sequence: CSVYYSLNTEAFF. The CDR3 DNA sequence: TGCAGCGTTTATTACAGCCTGAACACTGAAGCTTTCTTT.

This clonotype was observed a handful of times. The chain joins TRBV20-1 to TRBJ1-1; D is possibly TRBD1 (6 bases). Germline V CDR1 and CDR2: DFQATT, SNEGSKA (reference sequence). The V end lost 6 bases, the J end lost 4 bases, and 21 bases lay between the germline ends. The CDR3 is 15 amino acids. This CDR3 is CSAGRGRGSPTEAFF. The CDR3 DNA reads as TGCAGTGCCGGTAGGGGCAGGGGTAGTCCCACTGAAGCTTTCTTT.

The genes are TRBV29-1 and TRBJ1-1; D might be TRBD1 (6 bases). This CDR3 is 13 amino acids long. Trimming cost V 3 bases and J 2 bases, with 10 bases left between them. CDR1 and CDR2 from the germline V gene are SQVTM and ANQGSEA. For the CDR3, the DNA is TGCAGCGTTGATACAGGGACCAACACTGAAGCTTTCTTT. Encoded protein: CSVDTGTNTEAFF.

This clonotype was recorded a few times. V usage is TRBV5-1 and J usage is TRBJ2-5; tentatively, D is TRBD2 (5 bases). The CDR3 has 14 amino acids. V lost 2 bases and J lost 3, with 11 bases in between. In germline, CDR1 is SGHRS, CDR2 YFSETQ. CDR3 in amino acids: CASSFGGPEETQYF. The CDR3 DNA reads TGCGCCAGCAGCTTCGGCGGGCCAGAAGAGACCCAGTACTTC.

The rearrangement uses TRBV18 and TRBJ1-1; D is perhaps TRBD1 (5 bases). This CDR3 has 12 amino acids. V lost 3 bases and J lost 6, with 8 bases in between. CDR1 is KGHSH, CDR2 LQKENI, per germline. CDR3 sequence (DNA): TGTGCCAGCTCACCTCAGGGAGCTGAAGCTTTCTTT. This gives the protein CASSPQGAEAFF.

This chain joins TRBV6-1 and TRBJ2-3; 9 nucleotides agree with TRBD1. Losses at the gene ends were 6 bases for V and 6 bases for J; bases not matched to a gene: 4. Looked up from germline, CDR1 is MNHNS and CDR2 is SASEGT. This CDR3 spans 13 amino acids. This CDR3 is CASRTGGLDTQYF. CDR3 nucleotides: TGTGCCAGCAGAACAGGGGGCTTGGATACGCAGTATTTT.

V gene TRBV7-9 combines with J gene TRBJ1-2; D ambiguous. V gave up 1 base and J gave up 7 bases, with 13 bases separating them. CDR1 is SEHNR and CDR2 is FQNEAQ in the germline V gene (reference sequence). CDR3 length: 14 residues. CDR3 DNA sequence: TGTGCCAGCAGCTTAGACTTCCAGGAGGCTGGCTACACCTTC. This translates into CASSLDFQEAGYTF. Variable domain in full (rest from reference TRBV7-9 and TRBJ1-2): DTGVSQNPRHKITKRGQNVTFRCDPISEHNRLYWYRQTLGQGPEFLTYFQNEAQLEKSRLLSDRFSAERPKGSFSTLEIQRTEQGDSAMYLCASSLDFQEAGYTFGSGTRLTVV.